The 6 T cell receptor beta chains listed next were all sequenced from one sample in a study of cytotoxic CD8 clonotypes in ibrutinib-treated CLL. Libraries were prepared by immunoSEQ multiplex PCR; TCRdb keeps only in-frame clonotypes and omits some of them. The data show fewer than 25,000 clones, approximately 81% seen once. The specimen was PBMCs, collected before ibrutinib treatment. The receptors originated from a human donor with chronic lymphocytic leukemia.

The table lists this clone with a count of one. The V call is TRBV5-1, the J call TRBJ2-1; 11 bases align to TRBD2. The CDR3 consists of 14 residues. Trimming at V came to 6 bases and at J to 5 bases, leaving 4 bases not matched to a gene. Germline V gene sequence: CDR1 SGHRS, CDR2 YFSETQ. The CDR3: CASIGTSGNNEQFF. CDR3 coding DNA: TGCGCCAGCATAGGGACTAGCGGTAACAATGAGCAGTTCTTC.

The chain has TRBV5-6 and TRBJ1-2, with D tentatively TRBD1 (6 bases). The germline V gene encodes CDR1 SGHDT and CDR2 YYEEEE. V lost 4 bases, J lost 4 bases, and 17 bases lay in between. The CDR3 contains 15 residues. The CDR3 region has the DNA TGTGCCAGCAGCGATACAGGGTCGGTCGGCTATGGCTACACCTTC. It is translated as CASSDTGSVGYGYTF.

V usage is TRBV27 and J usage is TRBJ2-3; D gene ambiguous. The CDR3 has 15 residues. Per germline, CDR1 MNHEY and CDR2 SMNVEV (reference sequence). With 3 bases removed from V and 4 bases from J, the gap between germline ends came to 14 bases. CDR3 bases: TGTGCCAGCAGTTTTACTCTGTTGGCCCCAGATACGCAGTATTTT. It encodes CASSFTLLAPDTQYF.

The CDR3: CASRRADRGVYGYTF. DNA for the CDR3: TGTGCCAGCAGGCGGGCGGACAGGGGAGTCTATGGCTACACCTTC. V and J are TRBV27 and TRBJ1-2, with 9 bases fitting TRBD1. The CDR3 has 15 amino acids. V gave up 6 bases and J gave up 4 bases; unmatched junction bases: 9. Germline loops: CDR1 MNHEY, CDR2 SMNVEV (reference sequence).

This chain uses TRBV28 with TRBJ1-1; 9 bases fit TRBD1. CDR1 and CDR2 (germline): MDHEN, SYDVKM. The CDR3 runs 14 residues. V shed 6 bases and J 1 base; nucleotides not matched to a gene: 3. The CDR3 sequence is CASSTGGQNTEAFF. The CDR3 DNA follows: TGTGCCAGCAGCACAGGGGGCCAGAACACTGAAGCTTTCTTT.

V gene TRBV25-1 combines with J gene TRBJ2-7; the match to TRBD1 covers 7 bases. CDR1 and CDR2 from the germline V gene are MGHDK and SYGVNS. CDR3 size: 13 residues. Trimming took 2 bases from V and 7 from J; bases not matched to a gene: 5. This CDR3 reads CASSESRGQEQYF. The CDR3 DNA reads TGTGCCAGCAGTGAAAGTAGGGGGCAAGAGCAGTACTTC.